A single sample gave rise to the 9 T cell receptor beta chains below, sequenced in a study of T cell responses to AZD1222 COVID-19 vaccine. The protocol was immunoSEQ multiplex PCR, while the TCRdb copy is restricted to in-frame clones and leaves out a portion. The data show roughly 180,000 clones, with approximately 92% seen just once and roughly 1% held by the top ten. The material sequenced was peripheral blood, taken 28 days after the second dose of the MenACWY control vaccine. These receptor sequences come from an adult who received the MenACWY meningococcal vaccine as a control.

This chain joins TRBV7-2 and TRBJ1-5; D unclear. Trimming left V 1 base short and J 6 bases short, with 13 bases between. The CDR3 has 15 residues. From germline, CDR1 is SGHTA and CDR2 FQGNSA. CDR3 protein: CASSLGLSRGQPQHF. The CDR3 DNA sequence: TGTGCCAGCAGCTTAGGGTTATCTCGGGGTCAGCCCCAGCATTTT. Looking up the rest from reference TRBV7-2 and TRBJ1-5 gives the full variable domain: GAGVSQSPSNKVTEKGKDVELRCDPISGHTALYWYRQSLGQGLEFLIYFQGNSAPDKSGLPSDRFSAERTGGSVSTLTIQRTQQEDSAVYLCASSLGLSRGQPQHFGDGTRLSIL.

This chain uses TRBV18 with TRBJ2-5; D is perhaps TRBD2 (5 bases). The V and J ends lost 1 base and 4 bases respectively, with 13 bases between them. The germline V gene encodes CDR1 KGHSH and CDR2 LQKENI. CDR3 length: 15 amino acids. In nucleotides, the CDR3 is TGTGCCAGCTCACCACAGTTCGGGGTGGCAGAGACCCAGTACTTC. Amino acid sequence: CASSPQFGVAETQYF. The full variable domain, completed using reference TRBV18 and TRBJ2-5, is NAGVMQNPRHLVRRRGQEARLRCSPMKGHSHVYWYRQLPEEGLKFMVYLQKENIIDESGMPKERFSAEFPKEGPSILRIQQVVRGDSAAYFCASSPQFGVAETQYFGPGTRLLVL.

The V gene is TRBV25-1, the J gene TRBJ2-2, with D maybe TRBD1 (5 bases). V was clipped by 1 base and J by 1 base, with 7 bases between them. CDR1 MGHDK and CDR2 SYGVNS come from the germline V gene. The CDR3 sequence is 15 residues long. The CDR3: CASSESGWNTGELFF. DNA for the CDR3: TGTGCCAGCAGTGAATCAGGGTGGAACACCGGGGAGCTGTTTTTT. Supplemented by reference TRBV25-1 and TRBJ2-2, the full variable domain reads EADIYQTPRYLVIGTGKKITLECSQTMGHDKMYWYQQDPGMELHLIHYSYGVNSTEKGDLSSESTVSRIRTEHFPLTLESARPSHTSQYLCASSESGWNTGELFFGEGSRLTVL.

This chain links TRBV12-3 or TRBV12-4 with TRBJ1-1; D unclear. This CDR3 has 11 residues. V was pared by 6 bases and J by 2 bases, with 4 bases between. CDR3: CASRANTEAFF. CDR3 DNA: TGTGCCAGCAGAGCCAACACTGAAGCTTTCTTT.

The CDR3 protein is CASSRSGAGVETQYF. The CDR3 DNA follows: TGTGCCAGCAGCCGAAGTGGAGCGGGGGTTGAGACCCAGTACTTC. The chain links TRBV14 to TRBJ2-5, with 8 bases identical to TRBD2. The CDR3 is 15 residues long. After removal of 4 bases from V and 5 bases from J, the junction contained 9 bases not matched to a gene. Germline V CDR1 and CDR2: SGHDN, FVKESK.

The chain links TRBV18 to TRBJ1-6, with no clear D. Germline CDR1 reads KGHSH; CDR2 reads LQKENI. There are 14 residues in the CDR3. The V and J ends lost 5 bases and 6 bases respectively, with 11 bases between them. The CDR3 DNA sequence: TGTGCCAGCTCATCGGCGGGATCTAATTCACCCCTCCACTTT. Residues: CASSSAGSNSPLHF.

The rearrangement uses TRBV14 and TRBJ1-6, with TRBD1 matching 7 bases. V shed 2 bases and J 8 bases; nucleotides not matched to a gene: 6. In germline, CDR1 is SGHDN, CDR2 FVKESK. There are 15 residues in the CDR3. The CDR3, as DNA: TGTGCCAGCAGCCAACGGGCCAGGGGGGATTCACCCCTCCACTTT. Amino acids: CASSQRARGDSPLHF.

The chain couples TRBV20-1 to TRBJ1-6; TRBD1 might be the D (5 bases). The V and J ends lost 3 bases and 3 bases respectively, with 15 bases between them. Germline-derived CDR1 and CDR2 are DFQATT and SNEGSKA (reference sequence). CDR3 length: 16 residues. CDR3 in amino acids: CSASSSRQGYNSPLHF. The CDR3 DNA sequence: TGCAGTGCTAGTTCTTCGCGGCAGGGCTATAATTCACCCCTCCACTTT.

The chain recombines TRBV6-6 with TRBJ1-5; D gene ambiguous. The CDR3 has 14 residues. The germline V gene encodes CDR1 MNHNY and CDR2 SVGAGI (reference sequence). The germline V and J ends were trimmed by 4 bases and 0 bases, with 7 bases remaining between them. The CDR3 loop reads CASSLVNSNQPQHF. The CDR3 DNA reads as TGTGCCAGCAGTTTGGTCAATAGCAATCAGCCCCAGCATTTT.